This TCR beta chain was sequenced for a study of Ad26.COV2.S vaccination and SARS-CoV-2 variants. Study-wide context: Donor got 5x10^10 or 1x10^11 viral particles of Ad26.COV2.S.

Clones were read by immunoSEQ multiplex PCR, and TCRdb kept only the in-frame ones, dropping some. The sample yields hundreds of thousands of clones, around 86% seen once. Treatment reported: roughly 20 received Ad26.COV2.S at low or high dose, single or two shots; a few received placebo; per-sample allocation not given. It was on day 63 after the first vaccine or placebo injection that samples were taken. This CDR3 is built from 15 residues. The V end lost 6 bases, the J end lost 0 bases, and 12 bases lay between the germline ends. Germline CDR1 is SNHLY and CDR2 is FYNNEI. This clonotype was obtained from a person aged 18-60 years who received the Ad26.COV2.S COVID-19 vaccine or a placebo. The chain links TRBV2 to TRBJ1-5, with D perhaps matching TRBD1 (5 bases). Material: peripheral blood, obtained in a trial of Ad26.COV2.S vaccine versus placebo. The CDR3 spells CASSGRTTSNQPQHF. Written as DNA, the CDR3 is TGTGCCAGCAGCGGCAGGACAACTAGCAATCAGCCCCAGCATTTT.